This entry lists 30 T cell receptor beta chains sequenced from one sample in a study of blood T cell repertoires in COVID-19. Assay: immunoSEQ multiplex PCR; the TCRdb copy retains only in-frame clones and omits some. The table shows 380,000 or so clones, with 70% to 85% occurring only once. Material: peripheral blood. The receptors stem from a human donor with acute or convalescent COVID-19. The donor label of this sample is uncertain.

The CDR3 spells CASSATSRQGLVAYNEQFF. The CDR3 DNA sequence: TGTGCCAGCAGCGCAACTAGCAGACAGGGGCTGGTCGCCTACAATGAGCAGTTCTTC. This sequence joins TRBV13 and TRBJ2-1, with 8 nucleotides matching TRBD1. Germline-derived CDR1 and CDR2 are PRHDT and FYEKMQ (reference sequence). V lost 5 bases, J lost 2 bases, and 17 bases stayed unmatched. CDR3 size: 19 residues.

This chain joins TRBV5-8 and TRBJ1-4; the D is unclear. Per the germline V gene, CDR1 is SGHTS and CDR2 is YDEGEE. The CDR3 spans 14 residues. V was cut by 4 bases and J by 7 bases, with 14 bases left in between. The DNA for the CDR3 is TGTGCCAGCAGCCCACTTGAGGTCCGTGAAAAACTGTTTTTT. Translation: CASSPLEVREKLFF.

The V and J genes are TRBV3-1 (or the pseudogene TRBV3-2) and TRBJ2-3; 13 bases are shared with TRBD2. V dropped 7 bases and J dropped 4; count of bases not matched to a gene: 5. The V gene's germline CDR1 is LGHDT and CDR2 YNNKEL (reference sequence). The CDR3 is made up of 15 amino acids. In DNA form, the CDR3 reads TGTGCCAGCAAAATCGGACTAGCGGGAGCAGATACGCAGTATTTT. Translation gives CASKIGLAGADTQYF.

The table lists this clone with a few counts. J is TRBJ2-1 and V is TRBV7-9, with a tentative D call TRBD2 (6 bases). CDR1 and CDR2 (germline): SEHNR, FQNEAQ (reference sequence). V lost 2 bases to trimming and J lost 10 bases, with 18 bases between them. This CDR3 is built from 15 residues. CDR3 bases: TGTGCCAGCAGCTTAATTCAGGGTGGGGAGGAAGAGCAGTTCTTC. Translating gives CASSLIQGGEEEQFF.

This clone was seen a handful of times. In nucleotides, the CDR3 is TGTGCCAGCAGTTTACCACAGGGTAGCAATCAGCCCCAGCATTTT. This gives the protein CASSLPQGSNQPQHF. The rearrangement uses TRBV28 and TRBJ1-5; D is possibly TRBD1 (6 bases). The CDR3 has 15 amino acids. Trimming removed 2 bases from V and 0 bases from J, with 8 bases in between. The germline V gene encodes CDR1 MDHEN and CDR2 SYDVKM.

CDR3 residues: CASSEWSSRDEQFF. CDR3 sequence (DNA): TGCGCCAGCAGTGAGTGGTCTAGTCGCGATGAGCAGTTCTTC. V gene TRBV10-1 combines with J gene TRBJ2-1; no firm D call. Trimming removed 1 base at V and 8 bases at J, with 12 bases between. CDR3 length: 14 residues. Germline values: CDR1 WNHNN, CDR2 SYGVQD (reference sequence).

This clone was seen a few times. DNA of the CDR3: TGCGCCAGCAGCGAGCCGGGACAAACAAGCTCCTACGAGCAGTACTTC. Encoded protein: CASSEPGQTSSYEQYF. The chain couples TRBV5-1 to TRBJ2-7; possible D gene TRBD1, 6 bases. The CDR3 has 16 amino acids. CDR1 and CDR2 from the germline V gene are SGHRS and YFSETQ. The V end lost 4 bases, the J end lost 0 bases, and 17 bases lay between the germline ends.

This rearrangement joins TRBV11-2 to TRBJ2-5, with D possibly being TRBD1 (6 bases). V was shortened by 5 bases and J by 1 base, with 11 bases between the two germline ends. CDR1 and CDR2 from the germline V gene are SGHAT and FQNNGV. The length of the CDR3 is 14 residues. For the CDR3, the DNA is TGTGCCAGCAGCCCCGGGACATTCCAAGAGACCCAGTACTTC. Its translation is CASSPGTFQETQYF.

This clone was observed a handful of times. This chain connects TRBV28 to TRBJ1-1; 10 positions agree with TRBD1. Germline CDR1 MDHEN, CDR2 SYDVKM. The J segment lost 9 bases and the V segment lost 4 bases, leaving 11 bases of the junction unmatched. The CDR3 is 15 residues long. The CDR3 coding sequence is TGTGCCAGCAGTTGGGGGGGACAGGGGATCGTACAAGCTTTCTTT. This sequence encodes CASSWGGQGIVQAFF. The entire variable domain, with the rest obtained from reference TRBV28 and TRBJ1-1, is as follows: DVKVTQSSRYLVKRTGEKVFLECVQDMDHENMFWYRQDPGLGLRLIYFSYDVKMKEKGDIPEGYSVSREKKERFSLILESASTNQTSMYLCASSWGGQGIVQAFFGQGTRLTVV.

The gene calls are TRBV10-2 and TRBJ1-5, with D unresolved. V shed 6 bases and J shed 0 bases, with 12 bases lying between them. Germline V gene sequence: CDR1 WSHSY, CDR2 SAAADI. The CDR3 consists of 15 residues. CDR3 bases: TGCGCCAGCAGCATAGACGGGGATAGCAATCAGCCCCAGCATTTT. It specifies CASSIDGDSNQPQHF.

The CDR3: CASSFSGEKLFF. In DNA, the CDR3 is TGTGCCAGCAGTTTCTCCGGTGAAAAACTGTTTTTT. This chain connects TRBV28 to TRBJ1-4; D is unclear. The CDR3 is 12 amino acids. Trimming left V 3 bases short and J 7 bases short, with 6 bases between. Germline lookup yields CDR1 MDHEN and CDR2 SYDVKM.

V and J are TRBV5-4 and TRBJ1-2, with 9 bases that match TRBD1. The V and J ends lost 2 bases and 2 bases, in that order; junction bases with no gene match: 4. From germline, CDR1 is SGHNT and CDR2 YYREEE (reference sequence). This CDR3 contains 15 residues. The CDR3 spells CASSFPDRGNYGYTF. CDR3 DNA sequence: TGTGCCAGCAGCTTCCCGGACAGGGGCAACTATGGCTACACCTTC.

The rearrangement uses TRBV6-5 and TRBJ1-2, with a tentative D call TRBD1 (6 bases). The CDR3 is made up of 16 amino acids. The germline V and J ends were trimmed by 0 bases and 5 bases, with 16 bases remaining between them. The germline V gene encodes CDR1 MNHEY and CDR2 SVGAGI. CDR3 bases: TGTGCCAGCAGTTACTCGAAGGGGGGCGGGGGATATGGCTACACCTTC. Its protein is CASSYSKGGGGYGYTF.

This chain uses TRBV2 with TRBJ1-2, with 12 bases matching TRBD1. CDR1 and CDR2 (germline): SNHLY, FYNNEI. The ends lost 6 bases at V and 2 bases at J; junction bases unmatched: 4. The CDR3 is 15 residues long. The CDR3 loop is CASRGQGAENYGYTF. As DNA, the CDR3 is TGTGCCAGCAGGGGACAGGGGGCGGAAAACTATGGCTACACCTTC.

The chain carries TRBV2 and TRBJ2-3, with TRBD2 matching over 8 bases. Trimming removed 7 bases from V and 6 bases from J; junction bases left unmatched: 12. Germline lookup yields CDR1 SNHLY and CDR2 FYNNEI. The CDR3 runs 15 residues. CDR3 sequence: CASTLRRGGRDTQYF. CDR3 nucleotide sequence: TGTGCCAGCACCCTGCGCCGGGGGGGCCGGGATACGCAGTATTTT.

On this clone: The sample contains more than one DNA sequence encoding this CDR3. This CDR3 reads CASSEGHSNTEAFF. CDR3 sequence (DNA): TGTGCCAGCAGTGAAGGACATTCGAACACTGAAGCTTTCTTT. The chain combines TRBV6-1 with TRBJ1-1; D is uncertain. The V and J ends lost 1 base and 1 base respectively, with 7 bases between them. The CDR3 extends over 14 amino acids. Per the germline V gene, CDR1 is MNHNS and CDR2 is SASEGT.

This chain connects TRBV5-1 to TRBJ2-2; a possible D gene is TRBD1 (6 bases). CDR3 length: 15 residues. The germline CDR1 and CDR2 sequences are SGHRS and YFSETQ. V lost 5 bases to trimming and J lost 5 bases, with 16 bases between them. CDR3 loop: CASSAARTGTGELFF. Here the CDR3 DNA reads TGCGCCAGCAGTGCCGCTCGTACAGGGACCGGGGAGCTGTTTTTT. Variable domain in full (rest from reference TRBV5-1 and TRBJ2-2): KAGVTQTPRYLIKTRGQQVTLSCSPISGHRSVSWYQQTPGQGLQFLFEYFSETQRNKGNFPGRFSGRQFSNSRSEMNVSTLELGDSALYLCASSAARTGTGELFFGEGSRLTVL.

In its sample, this clone was seen a few times. The rearrangement uses TRBV6-1 and TRBJ1-3, with D tentatively TRBD1 (5 bases). Germline V gene lookup returns CDR1 MNHNS and CDR2 SASEGT. V was clipped by 2 bases and J by 3 bases, with 8 bases between them. The CDR3 sequence is 14 residues long. The CDR3 DNA reads as TGTGCCAGCAGTGAACCAGGGCGTGGAAACACCATATATTTT. Encoded protein: CASSEPGRGNTIYF.

A note on this clone: Other DNA sequences in this sample translate to the same CDR3. CDR3 bases: TGTGCCAGCAGGGAGACAGGGCGAGGGGAGACCCAGTACTTC. It encodes CASRETGRGETQYF. The chain carries TRBV6-5 and TRBJ2-5; 7 bases are shared with TRBD1. In germline, CDR1 is MNHEY, CDR2 SVGAGI. The CDR3 spans 14 residues. The V and J ends lost 6 bases and 5 bases, in that order; junction bases with no gene match: 9.

The chain uses TRBV11-2 and TRBJ2-7; D is unclear. Trimming removed 5 bases at V and 3 bases at J, with 8 bases between. The CDR3 runs to 12 residues. Per germline, CDR1 SGHAT and CDR2 FQNNGV. CDR3 bases: TGTGCCAGCAGCCTTCACTACTACGAGCAGTACTTC. This sequence encodes CASSLHYYEQYF. The full variable domain, its missing parts supplied by reference TRBV11-2 and TRBJ2-7, is EAGVAQSPRYKIIEKRQSVAFWCNPISGHATLYWYQQILGQGPKLLIQFQNNGVVDDSQLPKDRFSAERLKGVDSTLKIQPAKLEDSAVYLCASSLHYYEQYFGPGTRLTVT.

The chain is built from TRBV7-9 and TRBJ2-1; tentatively, D is TRBD1 (5 bases). The CDR3 runs 16 residues. Germline V gives CDR1 SEHNR, CDR2 FQNEAQ (reference sequence). V was trimmed by 1 base and J by 5 bases, leaving 15 bases between them. The CDR3 region is CASSLEGAFIHNEQFF. The CDR3 bases are TGTGCCAGCAGCTTAGAAGGGGCGTTCATCCACAATGAGCAGTTCTTC.

The table lists this clone with a count of one. The chain links TRBV27 to TRBJ2-7; 9 nucleotides match TRBD2. V was pared by 2 bases and J by 0 bases, with 2 bases of the junction left unmatched. The germline gives CDR1 MNHEY, CDR2 SMNVEV (reference sequence). This CDR3 is 15 amino acids long. This CDR3 is CASSLRGLASYEQYF. The CDR3 DNA reads TGTGCCAGCAGTTTACGGGGACTAGCCTCCTACGAGCAGTACTTC.

The V gene is TRBV11-2, the J gene TRBJ1-4, with D unresolved. Trimming left V 5 bases short and J 8 bases short, with 18 bases between. Germline CDR1 reads SGHAT; CDR2 reads FQNNGV. CDR3 length: 15 amino acids. Here the CDR3 DNA reads TGTGCCAGCAGCCCAGGAGGTCACGGGCGAGAAAAACTGTTTTTT. It codes for CASSPGGHGREKLFF.

This chain uses TRBV11-2 with TRBJ1-3; D gene uncertain. This CDR3 is built from 15 residues. V was clipped by 0 bases and J by 3 bases, with 9 bases between them. Germline CDR1 is SGHAT and CDR2 is FQNNGV. For the CDR3, the DNA is TGTGCCAGCAGCTTAGATCACGGGGTTGGAAACACCATATATTTT. This codes for CASSLDHGVGNTIYF. The variable domain in full, with the rest retrieved from reference TRBV11-2 and TRBJ1-3, is EAGVAQSPRYKIIEKRQSVAFWCNPISGHATLYWYQQILGQGPKLLIQFQNNGVVDDSQLPKDRFSAERLKGVDSTLKIQPAKLEDSAVYLCASSLDHGVGNTIYFGEGSWLTVV.

The chain employs TRBV6-5 and TRBJ1-2; maybe TRBD1 (6 bases). The CDR3 loop spans 11 amino acids. V shed 8 bases and J shed 8 bases, with 12 bases lying between them. Germline values: CDR1 MNHEY, CDR2 SVGAGI. CDR3 protein: CASGQSLGYTF. In nucleotides, the CDR3 is TGTGCCAGCGGACAGTCCCTCGGCTACACCTTC.

This rearrangement joins TRBV27 to TRBJ1-6; TRBD1 matches at 7 bases. J was trimmed by 6 bases and V by 5 bases; bases with no gene match: 7. Germline-derived CDR1 and CDR2 are MNHEY and SMNVEV (reference sequence). CDR3 length: 15 amino acids. CDR3: CASSGRQGRNSPLHF. In nucleotides, the CDR3 is TGTGCCAGCAGTGGTCGACAGGGCCGTAATTCACCCCTCCACTTT.

The J gene is TRBJ2-5, the V gene TRBV18; 7 positions agree with TRBD2. Per germline, CDR1 KGHSH and CDR2 LQKENI. J lost 2 bases, V lost 3 bases, and 6 bases had no gene match. The CDR3 is made up of 15 amino acids. Here the CDR3 DNA reads TGTGCCAGCTCACCTCTATCTAGCGGTCAAGAGACCCAGTACTTC. It encodes CASSPLSSGQETQYF.

The rearrangement links TRBV10-2 to TRBJ2-7; D is ambiguous. The V gene lost 3 bases and the J gene lost 6 bases, with 3 bases spanning the gap. Germline CDR1 and CDR2: WSHSY and SAAADI. CDR3 length: 10 residues. The CDR3 region is CASSDREQYF. The CDR3 DNA reads as TGCGCCAGCAGTGACCGCGAGCAGTACTTC.

This clone was observed a handful of times. The chain joins TRBV5-6 to TRBJ1-6; perhaps TRBD1 as D (5 bases). This CDR3 is built from 17 residues. Trimming removed 0 bases at V and 6 bases at J, with 16 bases between. CDR1 and CDR2 from the germline V gene are SGHDT and YYEEEE. CDR3 residues: CASSLAGGASLNSPLHF. The CDR3 DNA sequence: TGTGCCAGCAGCTTGGCCGGCGGGGCCTCCCTTAATTCACCCCTCCACTTT.

The chain links TRBV5-1 to TRBJ1-2; 8 bases are shared with TRBD1. The CDR3 is 15 residues long. Unmatched junction bases numbered 9, after V lost 4 bases and J lost 4 bases. Germline assignment: CDR1 SGHRS and CDR2 YFSETQ. The CDR3 region is CASSAPGGAGYGYTF. The DNA of the CDR3 is TGCGCCAGCAGCGCACCAGGGGGCGCTGGCTATGGCTACACCTTC.